The 19 T cell receptor beta chains listed next were all sequenced from one sample in a study of T cells in Graves' hyperthyroidism and ophthalmopathy. Regions amplified from RNA transcripts were the TCR beta CDR3 regions. During a first-round RT-PCR of the TCR CDR3, the HTBI primer set was used. TCRdb used MiXCR to reprocess the multiplex PCR reads, holding one entry per CDR3 protein. The data show roughly 600,000 distinct CDR3 sequences, about 15% seen once. Sequencing used blood. These TCRs come from a woman aged 45 to 65 with Graves' ophthalmopathy.

This clonotype was seen only a few times. The CDR3 DNA reads as TGTGCCAGCAGGAATTGGAAGGATCAGCCCCAGCATTTT. It yields the protein CASRNWKDQPQHF. The chain joins TRBV12-3 or TRBV12-4 to TRBJ1-5; D remains unclear. The V end was cut by 6 bases, the J end by 5 bases, with 11 bases between. The CDR3 runs to 13 residues.

This clonotype has just a few counts. The rearrangement links TRBV6-1 to TRBJ2-1, with a possible D match to TRBD1 (5 bases). V shed 3 bases and J shed 10 bases, with 7 bases lying between them. The CDR3 covers 11 residues. Germline V gives CDR1 MNHNS, CDR2 SASEGT. The CDR3 protein is CASSEWGEQFF. CDR3 in DNA: TGTGCCAGCAGTGAGTGGGGCGAGCAGTTCTTC.

This clonotype was seen many times. J is TRBJ2-7 and V is TRBV6-1, with 11 nucleotides matching TRBD1. The CDR3 consists of 15 residues. Germline V gene lookup returns CDR1 MNHNS and CDR2 SASEGT. After removal of 0 bases from V and 4 bases from J, the junction contained 2 bases not matched to a gene. The CDR3 region has the DNA TGTGCCAGCAGTGAAGCCGGGACAGGGGGATACGAGCAGTACTTC. Its translation is CASSEAGTGGYEQYF.

About this clonotype: One end of the junction does not line up with germline, which may come from a read error. This chain uses TRBV28 with TRBJ2-5; D is undetermined. CDR1 and CDR2 (germline): MDHEN, SYDVKM. The CDR3 extends over 14 amino acids. CDR3 sequence reads: CASSLYDPQETQYF. The CDR3 DNA reads TGTGCCAGCAGTTTATACGACCCCCAAGAAACCCAGTACTTC. Complete variable domain (other parts from reference TRBV28 and TRBJ2-5): DVKVTQSSRYLVKRTGEKVFLECVQDMDHENMFWYRQDPGLGLRLIYFSYDVKMKEKGDIPEGYSVSREKKERFSLILESASTNQTSMYLCASSLYDPQETQYFGPGTRLLVL.

This clonotype was counted between two and nine times. The gene calls are TRBV6-1 and TRBJ2-4; 8 nucleotides align to TRBD2. Germline values: CDR1 MNHNS, CDR2 SASEGT. This CDR3 region has 16 residues. The V and J ends lost 6 bases and 3 bases, in that order; junction bases with no gene match: 10. The CDR3 DNA reads TGTGCCAGCAGAAGCGCCCCGGGACTAGGCAAAAACATTCAGTACTTC. Protein product: CASRSAPGLGKNIQYF.

This clonotype was recorded many times. The genes are TRBV28 and TRBJ2-5; no definite D call. This CDR3 is 12 amino acids long. Trimming left V 1 base short and J 3 bases short, with 3 bases between. The germline gives CDR1 MDHEN, CDR2 SYDVKM. CDR3 sequence reads: CASSLSKETQYF. The CDR3 DNA sequence: TGTGCCAGCAGTTTATCTAAAGAGACCCAGTACTTC.

This clonotype was recorded many times. The chain uses TRBV2 and TRBJ2-7; D gene uncertain. Trimming removed 6 bases at V and 2 bases at J, with 11 bases between. Germline assignment: CDR1 SNHLY and CDR2 FYNNEI. This CDR3 spans 13 amino acids. CDR3 coding DNA: TGTGCCAGCAGAGTGGCCTTTACCTACGAGCAGTACTTC. The encoded protein is CASRVAFTYEQYF.

The chain carries TRBV27 and TRBJ1-6; no reliable D call. CDR3 length equals 13 residues. Germline V gives CDR1 MNHEY, CDR2 SMNVEV (reference sequence). V was clipped by 8 bases and J by 10 bases, with 15 bases between them. CDR3 nucleotides: TGTGCCAGCGCACAGAGCTCTACATCACCCCTCCACTTT. Translating gives CASAQSSTSPLHF.

This clonotype was counted ten times or more. The gene calls are TRBV5-8 and TRBJ2-1; TRBD2 agrees at 12 bases. CDR1 and CDR2 (germline): SGHTS, YDEGEE. J gave up 6 bases and V 4 bases, and 14 bases lay outside the gene matches. This CDR3 has 18 residues. CDR3 protein: CASSPHTLGLAGINEQFF. The CDR3 nucleotides read TGTGCCAGCAGCCCTCATACCTTGGGACTAGCGGGCATCAATGAGCAGTTCTTC. Drawing the rest from reference TRBV5-8 and TRBJ2-1, the complete variable domain is EAGVTQSPTHLIKTRGQQATLRCSPISGHTSVYWYQQALGLGLQFLLWYDEGEERNRGNFPPRFSGRQFPNYSSELNVNALELEDSALYLCASSPHTLGLAGINEQFFGPGTRLTVL.

This clonotype was seen repeatedly, ten times or more. The chain couples TRBV6-2 or TRBV6-3 to TRBJ2-7; TRBD1 matches at 7 bases. V lost 6 bases and J lost 2; bases outside the gene matches: 10. The CDR3 totals 15 residues. Germline values: CDR1 MNHEY, CDR2 SVGEGT. This chain's CDR3 is CASRTGQRHPYEQYF. CDR3 sequence (DNA): TGTGCCAGCAGGACGGGACAGAGACACCCCTACGAGCAGTACTTC.

This chain's CDR3 is CASSTGRSTDTQYF. The CDR3 region has the DNA TGCGCCAGCAGCACAGGGAGAAGCACAGATACGCAGTATTTT. The chain combines TRBV5-1 with TRBJ2-3, with TRBD1 as a possible D gene (6 bases). The CDR3 contains 14 residues. Trimming left V 4 bases short and J 0 bases short, with 9 bases between. The germline V gene encodes CDR1 SGHRS and CDR2 YFSETQ.

There are a few counts of this clonotype. The chain recombines TRBV7-9 with TRBJ1-1, with no clear D. Trimming left V 4 bases short and J 11 bases short, with 14 bases between. This CDR3 is 12 amino acids long. CDR1 is SEHNR and CDR2 is FQNEAQ in the germline V gene (reference sequence). The CDR3 nucleotides are TGTGCCAGCAGCTACGAGAAACAGTTGGCTTTCTTT. This sequence encodes CASSYEKQLAFF.

This clonotype was recorded a few times. This chain links TRBV3-1 with TRBJ2-4, with 8 bases fitting TRBD2. Germline V CDR1 and CDR2: LGHDT, YNNKEL (reference sequence). V was clipped by 1 base and J by 9 bases; unmatched bases: 8. CDR3 length: 15 amino acids. CDR3 loop: CASSQARSAGGIQYF. CDR3 bases: TGTGCCAGCAGCCAAGCCCGGTCCGCGGGGGGCATTCAGTACTTC.

This clonotype has a count of ten or more. The chain couples TRBV12-3 or TRBV12-4 to TRBJ2-1; 9 bases are a match to TRBD1. The CDR3 is 14 amino acids. V lost 10 bases and J lost 4; bases outside the gene matches: 8. The CDR3 loop reads CATVRDRAYNEQFF. The CDR3 coding sequence is TGTGCCACTGTCCGGGACAGGGCGTACAATGAGCAGTTCTTC.

On this clonotype itself: Possible read error: a much larger clone is one base away. The rearrangement joins TRBV7-2 to TRBJ2-7; possibly TRBD1 for D (5 bases). This CDR3 spans 15 amino acids. V lost 4 bases to trimming and J lost 3 bases, with 16 bases between them. CDR1 SGHTA and CDR2 FQGNSA come from the germline V gene. The CDR3 is CASSSEAGLSYEQYF. The CDR3, as DNA: TGTGCCAGCAGCTCAGAGGCAGGGTTGAGCTACGAGCAGTACTTC.

The chain carries TRBV6-1 and TRBJ2-1; the match to TRBD2 covers 14 bases. V lost 8 bases, J lost 9 bases, and 6 bases stayed unmatched. CDR3 length: 14 residues. The germline CDR1 and CDR2 sequences are MNHNS and SASEGT. As DNA, the CDR3 is TGTGCCAGCGCCGGACTAGCGGGAGGCGGTGAGCAGTTCTTC. Amino acids: CASAGLAGGGEQFF.

This chain joins TRBV7-3 and TRBJ2-7; 16 nucleotides align to TRBD2. The J segment lost 8 bases and the V segment lost 5 bases, leaving 6 bases of the junction unmatched. Germline assignment: CDR1 SGHTA and CDR2 FQGTGA. The CDR3 runs to 15 residues. The CDR3 nucleotides read TGTGCCAGCAGCCCGGGACTAGCGGGAGGGTATAAGCAGTACTTC. Amino acids: CASSPGLAGGYKQYF.

The chain couples TRBV28 to TRBJ2-3, with 9 bases fitting TRBD2. CDR3 length: 16 residues. Germline CDR1 and CDR2: MDHEN and SYDVKM. V trimming: 5 bases; J trimming: 5 bases; junction bases outside the gene matches: 11. In DNA form, the CDR3 reads TGTGCCAGCAGTCCTATGTGGGCGGGAGGGCAAGATACGCAGTATTTT. Residues: CASSPMWAGGQDTQYF.

This clonotype was seen more than once but under ten times. The CDR3 DNA sequence: TGTGCCAGCAGTTACTCGTGGGAGTGGGAGACCCAGTACTTC. Translation gives CASSYSWEWETQYF. The V and J genes are TRBV6-2 or TRBV6-3 and TRBJ2-5; possibly TRBD2 for D (5 bases). The V end lost 0 bases, the J end lost 5 bases, and 10 bases lay between the germline ends. Per the germline V gene, CDR1 is MNHEY and CDR2 is SVGEGT. The CDR3 is 14 amino acids.